This TCR beta chain is from a study of vaccination effects on CD4 cells after COVID-19. Only in-frame clones appear in the TCRdb table, and some are missing; sequencing was by immunoSEQ multiplex PCR. The data contain approximately 15,000 clones, about 75% of them singletons. Study conclusions and caveats: Researchers report that only 1 of 255 vaccine-induced clones in healthy vaccinees cross-reacted with common cold coronaviruses. Clones arising from infection and from vaccination showed marked clonal contraction late after vaccination.

Viral peptide pool expansion of antigen-specific CD4+ T cells preceded sequencing in the ViraFEST assay. A roughly ten-day culture period preceded the isolation of CD4+ T cells. Everyone in the study got two shots of either the BNT162b2 or mRNA-1273 vaccine. The healthy vaccine recipients, who had no prior SARS-CoV-2 infection, showed negative nucleocapsid antibodies. The researchers cultured 1.9 million or so PBMC per well with 9.5 to 10 IU/ml IL-2 and 9.5 to 10 ug/ml peptides. Per the germline V gene, CDR1 is MNHNS and CDR2 is SASEGT. V was pared by 0 bases and J by 11 bases, with 10 bases between. This CDR3 is 12 amino acids long. For this clone: What it binds is unknown.

This sequence originates from a human donor who received a COVID-19 vaccine. The rearrangement links TRBV6-1 to TRBJ1-2, with D possibly being TRBD1 (5 bases). The source material was CD4+ T cells from PBMCs cultured with HCoV-NL63 spike peptides, sampled after COVID-19 vaccination. CDR3 amino acids: CASSEAWGRYTF. The CDR3 region has the DNA TGTGCCAGCAGTGAAGCGTGGGGGAGGTACACCTTC.